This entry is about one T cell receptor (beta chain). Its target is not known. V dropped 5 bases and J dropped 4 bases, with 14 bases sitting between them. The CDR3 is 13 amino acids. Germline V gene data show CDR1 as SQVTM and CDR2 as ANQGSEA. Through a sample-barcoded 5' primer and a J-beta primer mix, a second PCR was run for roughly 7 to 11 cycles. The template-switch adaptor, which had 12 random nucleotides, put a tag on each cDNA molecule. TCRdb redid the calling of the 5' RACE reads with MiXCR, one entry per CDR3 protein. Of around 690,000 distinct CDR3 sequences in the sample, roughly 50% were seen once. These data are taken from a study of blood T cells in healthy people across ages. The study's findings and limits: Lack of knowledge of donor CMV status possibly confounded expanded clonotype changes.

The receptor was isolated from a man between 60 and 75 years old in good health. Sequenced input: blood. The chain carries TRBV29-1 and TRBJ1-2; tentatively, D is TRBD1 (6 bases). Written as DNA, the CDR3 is TGCAGCGTTCGAAGGACAGAGTCCTATGGCTACACCTTC. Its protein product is CSVRRTESYGYTF.